This T cell receptor beta chain was identified in a study of T cell clones after liver transplantation. General study points: Low donor cell numbers restricted donor-reactive repertoire measurement in a couple of subjects.

Sequencing used immunoSEQ multiplex PCR; TCRdb keeps in-frame clones, though not all of them. The sample shows fewer than 25,000 clones, approximately 95% of them seen only once. CDR1 and CDR2 from the germline V gene are MNHEY and SMNVEV (reference sequence). Trimming stripped 11 bases from V and 0 bases from J, with 14 bases between. This CDR3 has 14 amino acids. About this clone: Antigen unknown.

This clonotype was obtained from a human patient who received a liver transplant. Some T cells could come from the graft donor. This specimen consisted of CD8+ T cells from blood, obtained roughly 26 months after liver transplant. This rearrangement joins TRBV27 to TRBJ2-1, with D possibly called TRBD1 or TRBD2 (5 bases each). The CDR3 DNA reads TGTGCCTCCGGGGCTGGCAGCTCCTACAATGAGCAGTTCTTC. This translates into CASGAGSSYNEQFF.